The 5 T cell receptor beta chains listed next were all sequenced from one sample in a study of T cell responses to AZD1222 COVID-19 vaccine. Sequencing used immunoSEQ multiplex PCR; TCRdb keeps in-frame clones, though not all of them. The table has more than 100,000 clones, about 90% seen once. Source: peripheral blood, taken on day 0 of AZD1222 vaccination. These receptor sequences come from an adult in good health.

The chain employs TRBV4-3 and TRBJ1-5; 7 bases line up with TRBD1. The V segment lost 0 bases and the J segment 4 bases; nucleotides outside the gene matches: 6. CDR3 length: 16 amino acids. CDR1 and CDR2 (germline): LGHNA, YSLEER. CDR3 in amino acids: CASSQDRQGWNQPQHF. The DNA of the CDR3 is TGCGCCAGCAGCCAAGATCGACAGGGTTGGAATCAGCCCCAGCATTTT.

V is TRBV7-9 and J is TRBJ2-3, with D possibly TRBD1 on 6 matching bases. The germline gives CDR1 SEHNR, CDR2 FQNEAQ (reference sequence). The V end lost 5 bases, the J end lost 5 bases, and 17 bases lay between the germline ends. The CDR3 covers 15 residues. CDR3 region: CASSLGGGGEDTQYF. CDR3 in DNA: TGTGCCAGCAGCCTAGGGGGTGGGGGAGAAGATACGCAGTATTTT.

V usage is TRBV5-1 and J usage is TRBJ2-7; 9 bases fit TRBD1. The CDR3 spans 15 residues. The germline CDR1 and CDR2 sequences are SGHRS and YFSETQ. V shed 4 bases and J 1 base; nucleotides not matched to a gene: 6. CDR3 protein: CASSPGGTGSYEQYF. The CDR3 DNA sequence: TGCGCCAGCAGCCCGGGCGGGACAGGGTCCTACGAGCAGTACTTC.

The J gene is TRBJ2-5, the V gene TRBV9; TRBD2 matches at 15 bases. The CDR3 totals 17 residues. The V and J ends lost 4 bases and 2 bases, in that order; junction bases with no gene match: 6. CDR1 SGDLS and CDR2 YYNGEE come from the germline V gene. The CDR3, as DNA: TGTGCCAGCAGCCTCGGGACTAGCGGGGGGTTGCAAGAGACCCAGTACTTC. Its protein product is CASSLGTSGGLQETQYF.

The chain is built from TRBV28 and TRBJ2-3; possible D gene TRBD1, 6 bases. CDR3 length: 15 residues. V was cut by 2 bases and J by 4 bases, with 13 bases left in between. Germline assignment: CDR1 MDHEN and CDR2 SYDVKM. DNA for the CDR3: TGTGCCAGCAGTTTAGCGCCAGGGGATTCAGATACGCAGTATTTT. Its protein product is CASSLAPGDSDTQYF.